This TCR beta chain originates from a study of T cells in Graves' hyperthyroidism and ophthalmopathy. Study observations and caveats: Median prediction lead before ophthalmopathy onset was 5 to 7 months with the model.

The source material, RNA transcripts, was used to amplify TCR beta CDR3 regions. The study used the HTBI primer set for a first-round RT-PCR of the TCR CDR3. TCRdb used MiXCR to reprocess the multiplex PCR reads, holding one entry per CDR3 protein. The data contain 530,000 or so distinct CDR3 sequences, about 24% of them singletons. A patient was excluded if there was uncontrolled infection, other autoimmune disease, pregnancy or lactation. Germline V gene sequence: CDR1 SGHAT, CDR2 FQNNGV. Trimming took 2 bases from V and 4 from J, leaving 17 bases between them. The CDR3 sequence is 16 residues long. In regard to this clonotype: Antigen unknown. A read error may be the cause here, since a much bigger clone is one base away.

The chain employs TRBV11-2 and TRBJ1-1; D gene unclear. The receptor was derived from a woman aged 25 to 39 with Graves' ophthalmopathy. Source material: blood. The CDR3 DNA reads TGTGCCAGCAGCTTATGGAACCTTTCCATGGGCACTGAAGCTTTCTTT. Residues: CASSLWNLSMGTEAFF.